This T cell receptor beta chain appears in the sequencing data of a study of PD-L1 blockade in urothelial cancer. Libraries were prepared by immunoSEQ multiplex PCR; TCRdb keeps only in-frame clonotypes and omits some of them. This sample carries about 39,000 clones, around nine tenths of them seen once, and the ten largest clones take approximately 2%. Trimming removed 3 bases from V and 6 bases from J, with 19 bases in between. Germline V CDR1 and CDR2: SGDLS, YYNGEE. The CDR3 consists of 15 residues. Metastatic or locally advanced urothelial carcinoma was present in the patients. This sample comprised PBMCs, obtained around atezolizumab (anti-PD-L1) treatment. V gene TRBV9 combines with J gene TRBJ2-7, with D possibly being TRBD1 (6 bases). The receptor comes from a man in his sixties with urothelial cancer. DNA for the CDR3: TGTGCCAGCAGCGCCCTAGGACAGAGTTGGAGCGAGCAGTACTTC. Protein sequence: CASSALGQSWSEQYF.